This TCR beta chain comes out of a study of immune evolution from preneoplasia to lung adenocarcinoma. Germline loops: CDR1 SNHLY, CDR2 FYNNEI. This CDR3 spans 14 amino acids. V gave up 8 bases and J gave up 0 bases, with 14 bases separating them. Concerning this clone: Its antigen is currently unknown.

Patient tissue came from resections in Japan or China, 2014–2017. Histologic diagnosis was independently verified by two lung pathologists. Study-wide points: Normal lung had the highest top T cell clone frequencies. Later-stage lesions seemingly showed higher T cell density and diversity than normal lung.

TCRdb's copy holds only in-frame clones and misses some; the assay was immunoSEQ multiplex PCR. This sample has 2,500 to 3,000 clones, with 75% to 90% found just once. The sequence came from a person aged 70 to 79 with lung adenocarcinoma. The chain employs TRBV2 and TRBJ2-7; D unclear. Specimen: FFPE adjacent normal lung tissue. This CDR3 reads CASYRPGFSYEQYF. The CDR3 DNA follows: TGTGCCAGCTACAGACCCGGGTTCTCCTACGAGCAGTACTTC.